This T cell receptor beta chain was captured in a study of shared clonotypes between healthy human individuals. CDR3 length equals 15 residues. J gave up 5 bases and V 4 bases, and 8 bases lay outside the gene matches. CDR1 and CDR2 from the germline V gene are LGHNA and YNFKEQ. Adult donors, all healthy and HIV-negative, had no recent acute infections or vaccinations. The deep-level immunoSEQ assay was used. The authors split each subset's genomic DNA evenly across several immunoSEQ plates. Data came from immunoSEQ multiplex PCR; TCRdb stores just in-frame clones and leaves some out. In the table there are approximately 500,000 clones, about four fifths of which are singletons.

V usage is TRBV4-2 and J usage is TRBJ2-1; 7 nucleotides agree with TRBD2. Sample: PBMCs. The source of this sequence is a woman aged 40 to 49 in good health. Some clones in this sample may be carry-over from other donors' samples. In nucleotides, the CDR3 is TGTGCCAGCAGCCTTGGGTGGCGGGAGCACAATGAGCAGTTCTTC. It yields the protein CASSLGWREHNEQFF.